This T cell receptor (beta chain) was identified during a study of PD-1 blockade in classical Hodgkin lymphoma. Study-wide background: Administration of nivolumab to patients was at 3 mg/kg intravenously every 2 weeks.

This clone was seen more than once but under ten times. No antigen is known for it. The time point denotes: cycle 4 day 1 (C4D1), after five to seven weeks of nivolumab. Each patient experienced a relapse that followed autologous stem cell transplantation, and brentuximab vedotin exposure varied. Under best response, outcomes were complete response, partial response or progressive disease. Method: immunoSEQ multiplex PCR; TCRdb's copy keeps in-frame clones and lacks some. The table has some 25,000 clones, 65% to 80% seen once. Overall study findings and caveats: The baseline diversity of complete responders showed similarity to that of newly diagnosed patients. Significantly greater TCR diversity emerged by C4D1 in CD4+ cells but not CD8+ cells.

V lost 2 bases and J 7 bases, leaving 15 bases between the germline ends. CDR1 and CDR2 from the germline V gene are MNHEY and SVGAGI. CDR3 size: 14 residues. Specimen: peripheral blood mononuclear cells (PBMCs), collected before the fourth cycle of nivolumab. This clonotype was obtained from a human donor with classical Hodgkin lymphoma. The rearrangement links TRBV6-5 to TRBJ2-7, with D perhaps TRBD2 (5 bases). CDR3 DNA sequence: TGTGCCAGCAGTTACATCCGGGGTCAGGCAGAGCAGTACGTC. Translating gives CASSYIRGQAEQYV.